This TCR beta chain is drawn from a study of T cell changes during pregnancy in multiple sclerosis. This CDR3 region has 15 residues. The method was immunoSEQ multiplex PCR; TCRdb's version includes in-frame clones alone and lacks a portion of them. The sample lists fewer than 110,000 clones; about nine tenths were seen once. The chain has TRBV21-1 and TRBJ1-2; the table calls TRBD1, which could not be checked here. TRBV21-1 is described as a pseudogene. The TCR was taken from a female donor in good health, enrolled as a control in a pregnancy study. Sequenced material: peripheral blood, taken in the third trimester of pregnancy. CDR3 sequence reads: CASSTPGTGACGYTF. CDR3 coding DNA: TGTGCCAGCAGCACTCCCGGGACAGGGGCGTGTGGCTACACCTTC.